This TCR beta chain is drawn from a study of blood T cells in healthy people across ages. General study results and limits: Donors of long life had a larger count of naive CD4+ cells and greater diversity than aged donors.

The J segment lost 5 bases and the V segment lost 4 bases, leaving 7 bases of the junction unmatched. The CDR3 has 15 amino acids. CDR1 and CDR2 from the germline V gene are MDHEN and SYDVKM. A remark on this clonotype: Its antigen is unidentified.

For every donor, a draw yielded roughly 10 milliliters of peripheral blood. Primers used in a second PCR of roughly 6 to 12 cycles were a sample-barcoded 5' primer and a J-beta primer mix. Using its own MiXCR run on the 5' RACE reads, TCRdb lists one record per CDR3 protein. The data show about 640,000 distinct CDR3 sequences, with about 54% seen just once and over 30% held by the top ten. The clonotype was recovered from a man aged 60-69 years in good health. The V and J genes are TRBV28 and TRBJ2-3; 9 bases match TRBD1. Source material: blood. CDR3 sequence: CASSSPGTGLDTQYF. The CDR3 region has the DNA TGTGCCAGCAGTTCGCCGGGGACAGGGTTAGATACGCAGTATTTT.